This T cell receptor (beta chain) emerged from a study of blood T cells in healthy people across ages. Points from the study as a whole: Donor CMV infection status was unknown, possibly confounding age-related changes in expanded clonotypes. There were more naive CD4+ cells and higher diversity in long-lived donors than in aged donors.

Primers used in a second PCR of about 7 to 12 cycles were a sample-barcoded 5' primer and a J-beta primer mix. TCRdb re-derived calls from the 5' RACE reads in MiXCR, one entry per CDR3 protein. The sample holds some 1.1 million distinct CDR3 sequences, approximately 38% seen once. Donor samples were obtained from healthy Caucasian individuals from Russia, aged about 6 to 100. The authors isolated at least 6.5 million PBMCs per sample. The V gene's germline CDR1 is SGDLS and CDR2 YYNGEE. V was clipped by 0 bases and J by 6 bases, with 8 bases between them. CDR3 length: 13 residues. Comment on this clonotype: What it binds is not known.

The source material was blood. This chain joins TRBV9 and TRBJ2-3; D is unclear. The TCR originated in a man younger than 35 in good health. CDR3 nucleotides: TGTGCCAGCAGCGTAGAGTCCGCCGATACGCAGTATTTT. Translation gives CASSVESADTQYF.